The 27 T cell receptor beta chains presented below share a single source sample, sequenced in a study of blood T cell repertoires in COVID-19 (dated by TCRdb to the early 2020s). Library preparation employed the immunoSEQ multiplex PCR assay. The source is immuneACCESS, and TCRdb retained only in-frame sequences with V and J called. Part of the clones is not carried over; for the studies checked, unresolved V genes explain less than half of this, and the remainder is unexplained. The sample yields around 19,000 clones; more than 85% were counted once. The ten largest clones add up to less than 9% of the sample. Sequencing input: peripheral blood. These receptors all stem from a man aged 65 to 79 with active COVID-19.

This rearrangement joins TRBV19 to TRBJ2-1; tentatively, D is TRBD1 (5 bases). The CDR3 totals 16 residues. Germline V gene data show CDR1 as LNHDA and CDR2 as SQIVND (reference sequence). V dropped 1 base and J dropped 0 bases, with 10 bases sitting between them. CDR3 in amino acids: CASSIGAGPSYNEQFF. The CDR3 DNA is TGTGCCAGTAGTATAGGGGCAGGGCCCTCCTACAATGAGCAGTTCTTC. Together with reference TRBV19 and TRBJ2-1, the CDR3 gives the full variable domain: DGGITQSPKYLFRKEGQNVTLSCEQNLNHDAMYWYRQDPGQGLRLIYYSQIVNDFQKGDIAEGYSVSREKKESFPLTVTSAQKNPTAFYLCASSIGAGPSYNEQFFGPGTRLTVL.

This sequence joins TRBV21-1 and TRBJ1-2; whether TRBD1, the table's D call, matches the DNA was not checked. TRBV21-1 is marked as a pseudogene. The CDR3 spans 15 residues. CDR3 in DNA: TGTGCCAGCAGCAAAGGTACAGGGCAGACCTATGGCTACACCTTC. It is translated as CASSKGTGQTYGYTF.

The chain links TRBV5-1 to TRBJ2-5; D gene ambiguous. The CDR3 loop spans 14 amino acids. CDR1 is SGHRS and CDR2 is YFSETQ in the germline V gene. The V and J ends lost 0 bases and 1 base respectively, with 7 bases between them. The CDR3 nucleotides read TGCGCCAGCAGCTTGGAACACCCCCAAGAGACCCAGTACTTC. Its translation is CASSLEHPQETQYF.

This chain connects TRBV6-2 or TRBV6-3 to TRBJ1-1; no clear D gene. V was cut by 5 bases and J by 0 bases, with 10 bases left in between. Germline V gene sequence: CDR1 MNHEY, CDR2 SVGEGT. This CDR3 contains 14 residues. The CDR3 is CASSPTNMNTEAFF. The DNA of the CDR3 is TGTGCCAGCAGTCCGACAAACATGAACACTGAAGCTTTCTTT.

The sample holds one count of this clone. V is TRBV6-5 and J is TRBJ2-3, with 12 bases aligning to TRBD2. Germline V gene data show CDR1 as MNHEY and CDR2 as SVGAGI. J gave up 6 bases and V 4 bases, and 8 bases lay outside the gene matches. This CDR3 spans 16 amino acids. CDR3 loop: CASSLNLAGGPDTQYF. CDR3 sequence (DNA): TGTGCCAGCAGTTTAAACCTAGCGGGGGGGCCCGATACGCAGTATTTT.

This sequence joins TRBV28 and TRBJ2-2, with TRBD1 identical over 7 bases. The CDR3 totals 16 residues. V gave up 3 bases and J gave up 0 bases; unmatched junction bases: 4. Germline CDR1 is MDHEN and CDR2 is SYDVKM. CDR3 in amino acids: CASSFSGQANTGELFF. CDR3 coding DNA: TGTGCCAGCAGTTTTTCAGGACAGGCGAACACCGGGGAGCTGTTTTTT.

The genes are TRBV7-2 and TRBJ2-5; 7 nucleotides agree with TRBD2. Trimming cost V 1 base and J 7 bases; bases outside gene matches: 12. Looked up from germline, CDR1 is SGHTA and CDR2 is FQGNSA. The CDR3 is 16 amino acids. CDR3: CASSLGRELFMATQYF. CDR3 bases: TGTGCCAGCAGCTTAGGGCGGGAGTTATTTATGGCGACCCAGTACTTC.

The table lists this clone with a few counts. The chain carries TRBV6-5 and TRBJ1-2; 11 nucleotides match TRBD1. The germline gives CDR1 MNHEY, CDR2 SVGAGI. CDR3 length: 15 residues. J lost 3 bases, V lost 6 bases, and 6 bases had no gene match. The CDR3 sequence: CASRLGQGVYYGYTF. CDR3 coding DNA: TGTGCCAGCAGACTGGGACAGGGGGTTTACTATGGCTACACCTTC.

The genes are TRBV5-6 and TRBJ1-2, with a tentative D call TRBD1 (5 bases). CDR3 length: 14 residues. Trimming left V 1 base short and J 9 bases short, with 16 bases between. Germline values: CDR1 SGHDT, CDR2 YYEEEE. The CDR3 DNA reads TGTGCCAGCAGCTTGCGGGGGATCTCGCTTAGCTACACCTTC. Protein: CASSLRGISLSYTF.

Only one count was recorded for this clone. V gene TRBV7-9 combines with J gene TRBJ2-7; D gene ambiguous. Germline CDR1 is SEHNR and CDR2 is FQNEAQ (reference sequence). V was cut by 5 bases and J by 5 bases, with 19 bases left in between. The CDR3 sequence is 15 residues long. The CDR3 here is CASSPQLEAEDEQYF. In DNA form, the CDR3 reads TGTGCCAGCAGCCCCCAGCTAGAGGCAGAGGACGAGCAGTACTTC. Combining the CDR3 with reference TRBV7-9 and TRBJ2-7 gives the whole variable domain DTGVSQNPRHKITKRGQNVTFRCDPISEHNRLYWYRQTLGQGPEFLTYFQNEAQLEKSRLLSDRFSAERPKGSFSTLEIQRTEQGDSAMYLCASSPQLEAEDEQYFGPGTRLTVT.

CDR3: CASSQDNGGRDSGNTIYF. CDR3 DNA sequence: TGTGCCAGCAGCCAAGATAACGGCGGACGGGACTCTGGAAACACCATATATTTT. The chain employs TRBV3-1 (or the pseudogene TRBV3-2) and TRBJ1-3; D not certain. V was cut by 0 bases and J by 0 bases, with 15 bases left in between. This CDR3 has 18 residues. Germline V lookup: CDR1 LGHDT, CDR2 YNNKEL (reference sequence).

This rearrangement joins TRBV6-5 to TRBJ2-3, with 8 bases matching TRBD2. The J segment lost 2 bases and the V segment lost 6 bases, leaving 4 bases of the junction unmatched. The germline V gene has CDR1 MNHEY and CDR2 SVGAGI. This CDR3 region has 14 residues. CDR3 sequence reads: CASSSGGFTDTQYF. The CDR3 DNA is TGTGCCAGCAGCAGCGGGGGTTTCACAGATACGCAGTATTTT.

The chain has TRBV30 and TRBJ1-1; the D is unclear. V was pared by 3 bases and J by 6 bases, with 11 bases between. CDR1 is GTSNPN, CDR2 SVGIG, per germline (reference sequence). The CDR3 loop spans 12 amino acids. This chain's CDR3 is CAWRGLGAEAFF. CDR3 coding DNA: TGTGCCTGGAGGGGTTTGGGCGCTGAAGCTTTCTTT.

The chain has TRBV27 and TRBJ1-1; D might be TRBD1 (6 bases). The CDR3 is 13 residues long. The ends were cut back, 4 bases at V and 3 bases at J, with 9 bases in the middle. Looked up from germline, CDR1 is MNHEY and CDR2 is SMNVEV (reference sequence). DNA for the CDR3: TGTGCCAGCAGTTACAGGGTTTACACTGAAGCTTTCTTT. The encoded protein is CASSYRVYTEAFF.

The V call is TRBV7-9, the J call TRBJ1-3; D possibly corresponds to TRBD1 (6 bases). The ends were cut back, 5 bases at V and 4 bases at J, with 18 bases in the middle. This CDR3 is built from 16 residues. Germline lookup yields CDR1 SEHNR and CDR2 FQNEAQ (reference sequence). The CDR3 spells CASSRGQFSSGNTIYF. The CDR3 DNA reads TGTGCCAGCAGCCGCGGACAGTTTAGCTCCGGAAACACCATATATTTT.

V is TRBV3-1 (or the pseudogene TRBV3-2) and J is TRBJ2-7, with no clear D. Germline CDR1 LGHDT, CDR2 YNNKEL (reference sequence). CDR3 length: 12 amino acids. V was trimmed by 3 bases and J by 4 bases, leaving 7 bases between them. The chain's CDR3 is CASSHNLYEQYF. CDR3 sequence (DNA): TGTGCCAGCAGCCATAACTTATACGAGCAGTACTTC.

The chain has TRBV5-4 and TRBJ2-7; no reliable D call. The CDR3 runs to 15 residues. Trimming left V 0 bases short and J 0 bases short, with 10 bases between. The germline CDR1 and CDR2 sequences are SGHNT and YYREEE (reference sequence). CDR3 sequence reads: CASSLGGLSSYEQYF. DNA for the CDR3: TGTGCCAGCAGCTTGGGTGGGCTTAGCTCCTACGAGCAGTACTTC.

The chain combines TRBV19 with TRBJ2-2; 8 bases are shared with TRBD1. Germline assignment: CDR1 LNHDA and CDR2 SQIVND (reference sequence). V trimming: 10 bases; J trimming: 3 bases; junction bases outside the gene matches: 16. The CDR3 runs 17 residues. CDR3: CAIGGVDRGLDTGELFF. The CDR3 coding sequence is TGTGCCATCGGAGGGGTAGACAGGGGTTTGGACACCGGGGAGCTGTTTTTT.

The genes are TRBV6-5 and TRBJ2-1; 7 bases match TRBD2. There are 16 residues in the CDR3. Germline assignment: CDR1 MNHEY and CDR2 SVGAGI. The V gene end was trimmed by 2 bases and the J gene end by 1 base; junction bases not matched to a gene: 5. The CDR3 loop is CASSYAPSGSYNEQFF. As DNA, the CDR3 is TGTGCCAGCAGTTACGCCCCTAGCGGTTCCTACAATGAGCAGTTCTTC.

This sequence joins TRBV3-1 (or the pseudogene TRBV3-2) and TRBJ1-5, with 8 bases fitting TRBD1. This CDR3 is built from 15 residues. Germline V gene lookup returns CDR1 LGHDT and CDR2 YNNKEL (reference sequence). The trim removed 2 bases at V and 4 bases at J, leaving 4 bases unmatched. The CDR3 loop is CASSQQGQGNQPQHF. DNA for the CDR3: TGTGCCAGCAGCCAACAAGGACAGGGAAATCAGCCCCAGCATTTT.

The chain is built from TRBV28 and TRBJ2-7; 12 nucleotides agree with TRBD2. Germline lookup yields CDR1 MDHEN and CDR2 SYDVKM. Trimming removed 4 bases from V and 4 bases from J; junction bases left unmatched: 8. This CDR3 comprises 16 residues. The CDR3 nucleotides are TGTGCCAGCAGTTCCCTCGGACTAGCGGGGACTTACGAGCAGTACTTC. Translation gives CASSSLGLAGTYEQYF.

The chain couples TRBV6-2 or TRBV6-3 to TRBJ2-1; 8 bases line up with TRBD2. Germline CDR1 and CDR2: MNHEY and SVGEGT. J lost 0 bases, V lost 2 bases, and 9 bases had no gene match. This CDR3 contains 18 residues. The CDR3 coding sequence is TGTGCCAGCAGTTACCTCCCCCGCGGGGGGAGCTCCTACAATGAGCAGTTCTTC. Translated: CASSYLPRGGSSYNEQFF.

The chain links TRBV18 to TRBJ2-7; D perhaps matches TRBD2 (5 bases). Germline V lookup: CDR1 KGHSH, CDR2 LQKENI. CDR3 length: 15 amino acids. The V end was cut by 2 bases, the J end by 3 bases, with 14 bases between. The CDR3 DNA reads as TGTGCCAGCTCACCAAACGCGGGCCCGGGCTACGAGCAGTACTTC. Amino acid sequence: CASSPNAGPGYEQYF.

The chain recombines TRBV7-8 with TRBJ2-1, with TRBD2 matching 12 bases. The CDR3 loop spans 15 amino acids. Germline V gene lookup returns CDR1 SGHVS and CDR2 FQNEAQ. Trimming at V came to 6 bases and at J to 4 bases, leaving 4 bases not matched to a gene. This chain's CDR3 is CASRPLAGGYNEQFF. In DNA, the CDR3 is TGTGCCAGCAGACCTCTAGCGGGAGGGTACAATGAGCAGTTCTTC.

The rearrangement joins TRBV6-5 to TRBJ2-2, with D possibly matching TRBD2 (5 bases). The CDR3 has 12 residues. Trimming took 6 bases from V and 3 from J, leaving 5 bases between them. From germline, CDR1 is MNHEY and CDR2 SVGAGI. The CDR3 nucleotides are TGTGCCAGCAGCGGGGACACCGGGGAGCTGTTTTTT. Translating it yields CASSGDTGELFF.

The chain uses TRBV7-2 and TRBJ2-7; D possibly corresponds to TRBD2 (6 bases). Trimming took off 5 bases at V and 0 bases at J, with 20 bases between the two ends. The CDR3 contains 17 residues. The germline V gene has CDR1 SGHTA and CDR2 FQGNSA. The CDR3 sequence is CASSLLSGTGSSYEQYF. As DNA, the CDR3 is TGTGCCAGCAGCCTCCTCTCCGGGACTGGCAGCTCCTACGAGCAGTACTTC.

The chain combines TRBV5-1 with TRBJ2-1; 10 nucleotides align to TRBD1. The CDR3 contains 15 residues. Germline CDR1 is SGHRS and CDR2 is YFSETQ. V shed 4 bases, J shed 7 bases, and the junction held 8 bases outside the gene matches. CDR3 sequence (DNA): TGCGCCAGCAGCCCTGGGACAGGGGTACCGAATGAGCAGTTCTTC. It encodes CASSPGTGVPNEQFF.